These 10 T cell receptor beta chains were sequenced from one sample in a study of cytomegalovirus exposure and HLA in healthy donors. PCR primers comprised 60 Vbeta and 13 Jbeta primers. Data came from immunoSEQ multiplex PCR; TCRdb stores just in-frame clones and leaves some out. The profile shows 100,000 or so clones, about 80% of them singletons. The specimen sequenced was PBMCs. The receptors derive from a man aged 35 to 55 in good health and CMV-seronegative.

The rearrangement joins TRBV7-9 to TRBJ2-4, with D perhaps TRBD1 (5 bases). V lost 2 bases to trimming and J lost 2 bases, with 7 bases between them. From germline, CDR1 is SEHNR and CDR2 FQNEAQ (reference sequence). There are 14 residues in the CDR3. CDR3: CASSLQGTKNIQYF. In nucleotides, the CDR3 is TGTGCCAGCAGCTTACAGGGAACCAAAAACATTCAGTACTTC.

The DNA of the CDR3 is TGTGCCAGCAGCTCCGAGGTGGCATGGCAAAATGAAAAACTGTTTTTT. Protein product: CASSSEVAWQNEKLFF. V usage is TRBV5-5 and J usage is TRBJ1-4, with unresolved D. CDR1 is SGHKS and CDR2 is YYEKEE in the germline V gene (reference sequence). The CDR3 consists of 16 residues. The germline V and J ends were trimmed by 3 bases and 5 bases, with 17 bases remaining between them.

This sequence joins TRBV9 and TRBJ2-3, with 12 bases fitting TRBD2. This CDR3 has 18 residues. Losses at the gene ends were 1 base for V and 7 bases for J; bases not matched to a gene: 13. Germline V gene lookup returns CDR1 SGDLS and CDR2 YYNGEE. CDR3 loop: CASSVLAGGQNKGNTQYF. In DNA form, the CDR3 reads TGTGCCAGCAGCGTACTAGCGGGGGGGCAAAACAAAGGGAATACGCAGTATTTT.

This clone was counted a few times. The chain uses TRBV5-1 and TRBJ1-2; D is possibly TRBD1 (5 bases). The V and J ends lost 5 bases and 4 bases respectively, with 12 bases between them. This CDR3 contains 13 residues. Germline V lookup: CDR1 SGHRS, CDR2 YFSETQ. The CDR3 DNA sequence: TGCGCCAGCAGGGGCAGGGAAACCTATGGCTACACCTTC. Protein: CASRGRETYGYTF.

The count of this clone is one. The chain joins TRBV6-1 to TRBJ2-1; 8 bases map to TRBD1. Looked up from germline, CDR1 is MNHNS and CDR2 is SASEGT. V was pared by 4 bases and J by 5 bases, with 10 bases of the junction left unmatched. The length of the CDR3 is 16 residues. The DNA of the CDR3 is TGTGCCAGCAGTGGGTGGACAGGGCTATTAGACAATGAGCAGTTCTTC. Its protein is CASSGWTGLLDNEQFF.

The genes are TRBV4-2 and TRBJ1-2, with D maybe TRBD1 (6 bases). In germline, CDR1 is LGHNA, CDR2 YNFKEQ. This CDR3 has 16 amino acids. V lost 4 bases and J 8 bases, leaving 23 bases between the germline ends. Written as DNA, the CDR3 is TGTGCCAGCAGCCGGGAATTGAGGGGGGGGCCGTCGGGCTACACCTTC. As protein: CASSRELRGGPSGYTF.

CDR3 sequence (DNA): TGCGCCAGCAGCTTGACAGGGCGTACCGAAGAGACCCAGTACTTC. It encodes CASSLTGRTEETQYF. The chain joins TRBV5-1 to TRBJ2-5; a weak D match, TRBD1 (6 bases). Trimming left V 1 base short and J 3 bases short, with 13 bases between. This CDR3 has 15 residues. Per the germline V gene, CDR1 is SGHRS and CDR2 is YFSETQ.

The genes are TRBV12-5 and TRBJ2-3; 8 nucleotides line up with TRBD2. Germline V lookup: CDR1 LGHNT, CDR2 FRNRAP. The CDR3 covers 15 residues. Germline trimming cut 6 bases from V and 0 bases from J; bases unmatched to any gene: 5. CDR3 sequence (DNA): TGTGCTAGTGGCCCGGGACTAGGAAGCACAGATACGCAGTATTTT. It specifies CASGPGLGSTDTQYF.

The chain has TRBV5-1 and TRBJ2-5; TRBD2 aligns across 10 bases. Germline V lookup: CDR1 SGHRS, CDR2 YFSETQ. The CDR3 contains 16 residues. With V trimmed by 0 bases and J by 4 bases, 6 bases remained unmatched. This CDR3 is CASSLGNSGGRETQYF. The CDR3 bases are TGCGCCAGCAGCTTGGGTAATAGCGGGGGGCGAGAGACCCAGTACTTC. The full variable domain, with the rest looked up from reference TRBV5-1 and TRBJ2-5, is KAGVTQTPRYLIKTRGQQVTLSCSPISGHRSVSWYQQTPGQGLQFLFEYFSETQRNKGNFPGRFSGRQFSNSRSEMNVSTLELGDSALYLCASSLGNSGGRETQYFGPGTRLLVL.

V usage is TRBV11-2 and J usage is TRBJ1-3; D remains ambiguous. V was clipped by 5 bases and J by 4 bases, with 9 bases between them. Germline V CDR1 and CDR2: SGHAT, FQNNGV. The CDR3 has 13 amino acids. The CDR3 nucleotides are TGTGCCAGCAGCGTGTCGGGAGGAAACACCATATATTTT. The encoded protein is CASSVSGGNTIYF.